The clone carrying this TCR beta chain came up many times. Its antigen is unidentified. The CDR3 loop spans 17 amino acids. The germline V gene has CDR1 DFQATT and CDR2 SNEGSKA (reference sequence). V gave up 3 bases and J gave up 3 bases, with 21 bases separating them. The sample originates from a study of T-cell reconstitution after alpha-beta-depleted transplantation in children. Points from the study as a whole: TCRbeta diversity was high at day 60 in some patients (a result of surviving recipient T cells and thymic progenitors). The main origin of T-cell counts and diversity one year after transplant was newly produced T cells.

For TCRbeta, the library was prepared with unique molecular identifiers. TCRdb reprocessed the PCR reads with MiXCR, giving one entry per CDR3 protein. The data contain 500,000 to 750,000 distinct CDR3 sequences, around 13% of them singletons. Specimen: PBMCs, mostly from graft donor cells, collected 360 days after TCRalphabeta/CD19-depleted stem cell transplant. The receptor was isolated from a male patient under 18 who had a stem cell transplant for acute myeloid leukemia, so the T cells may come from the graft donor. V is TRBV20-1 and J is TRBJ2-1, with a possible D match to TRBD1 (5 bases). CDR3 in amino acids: CSARLVVRGSGYNEQFF. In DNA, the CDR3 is TGCAGTGCTAGGTTAGTGGTAAGGGGATCCGGCTACAATGAGCAGTTCTTC.